This is a list of T cell receptor beta chains from one sample in a study of blood T cells in healthy people across ages. TCRdb analysed the 5' RACE reads with MiXCR anew, one entry per CDR3 protein. The sample comprises around 850,000 distinct CDR3 sequences, around 34% of which are singletons, and about an eighth rests with the top ten. The material sequenced was blood. These receptors all come from a man between 18 and 35 years old in good health. CDR3s include the opening cysteine and the closing phenylalanine or tryptophan. The order of the fields is J gene, V gene, clone size, D gene, CDR3 DNA, CDR3 protein. D genes are given only for firm matches. Clone size, where shown, is once, few, many, or a class for clones that have expanded.

j_call: TRBJ2-5
v_call: TRBV7-9
clone_size: few
d_call: TRBD1
cdr3_nt: TGTGCCAGCAGCGTGGGACAGGGGGTTTCGTTCCAAGAGACCCAGTACTTC
cdr3_aa: CASSVGQGVSFQETQYF

j_call: TRBJ1-2
v_call: TRBV20-1
clone_size: many
d_call: -
cdr3_nt: TGCAGTGTTCCGGCAGGGGATGGCTACACCTTC
cdr3_aa: CSVPAGDGYTF

j_call: TRBJ2-7
v_call: TRBV4-2
clone_size: few
d_call: TRBD1
cdr3_nt: TGTGCCAGCAGCCAAGACGCACCCGTGGGACAGAAACCCTACGAGCAGTACTTC
cdr3_aa: CASSQDAPVGQKPYEQYF

j_call: TRBJ2-3
v_call: TRBV12-3/TRBV12-4
clone_size: few
d_call: -
cdr3_nt: TGTGCCAGCAGTTTAGCGCCCACAGGTGAAACAGATACGCAGTATTTT
cdr3_aa: CASSLAPTGETDTQYF

j_call: TRBJ2-7
v_call: TRBV11-2
clone_size: -
d_call: TRBD1
cdr3_nt: TGTACCAGCAGCCTTAATAACAGGGGCGCCTACTACGAGCAGTACTTC
cdr3_aa: CTSSLNNRGAYYEQYF

j_call: TRBJ2-3
v_call: TRBV2
clone_size: few
d_call: -
cdr3_nt: TGTGCCAGCAGTCCTGTACGAGGGACAGATACGCAGTATTTT
cdr3_aa: CASSPVRGTDTQYF

j_call: TRBJ2-1
v_call: TRBV7-8
clone_size: -
d_call: -
cdr3_nt: TGTGCCAGCAGCCCCGTCGGGGACCCCTACAATGAGCAGTTCTTC
cdr3_aa: CASSPVGDPYNEQFF

j_call: TRBJ2-7
v_call: TRBV14
clone_size: few
d_call: -
cdr3_nt: TGTGCCAGCAGCCGGCAGGGGGGGGCCTACGAGCAGTACTTC
cdr3_aa: CASSRQGGAYEQYF

j_call: TRBJ2-3
v_call: TRBV4-2
clone_size: few
d_call: -
cdr3_nt: TGTGCCAGCAGCCAAGGGATGGGGGGTAGCACAGATACGCAGTATTTT
cdr3_aa: CASSQGMGGSTDTQYF

j_call: TRBJ2-1
v_call: TRBV5-1
clone_size: many
d_call: TRBD1
cdr3_nt: TGCGCCAGCAGCGGCGATTGGACAGGGTCTAATGAGCAGTTCTTC
cdr3_aa: CASSGDWTGSNEQFF

j_call: TRBJ2-1
v_call: TRBV20-1
clone_size: few
d_call: TRBD1
cdr3_nt: TGCAGTGCTAGAGCAAGACAGGGGAGCTCCTACAATGAGCAGTTCTTC
cdr3_aa: CSARARQGSSYNEQFF

j_call: TRBJ2-5
v_call: TRBV4-3
clone_size: -
d_call: -
cdr3_nt: TGCGCCAGCAGCCAAGATCTTTGGAGCGGAGAGACCCAGTACTTC
cdr3_aa: CASSQDLWSGETQYF

j_call: TRBJ2-7
v_call: TRBV4-3
clone_size: -
d_call: TRBD2
cdr3_nt: TGCGCCAGCAGCCAAGGTAGTTGGGCTAGCGGTTTTACCTACGAGCAGTACTTC
cdr3_aa: CASSQGSWASGFTYEQYF

j_call: TRBJ2-3
v_call: TRBV4-3
clone_size: few
d_call: -
cdr3_nt: TGCGCCAGCAAGTACACTAGCAAAACAGATACGCAGTATTTT
cdr3_aa: CASKYTSKTDTQYF

j_call: TRBJ2-2
v_call: TRBV6-5
clone_size: few
d_call: TRBD2
cdr3_nt: TGTGCCAGCAGTTCCCTGGGGAGGGACACCGGGGAGCTGTTTTTT
cdr3_aa: CASSSLGRDTGELFF

j_call: TRBJ2-7
v_call: TRBV3-1
clone_size: once
d_call: -
cdr3_nt: TGTGCCAGCAGTCTAGGTGAACGTCGCGAGCAGTACTTC
cdr3_aa: CASSLGERREQYF

j_call: TRBJ2-1
v_call: TRBV12-3/TRBV12-4
clone_size: few
d_call: TRBD2
cdr3_nt: TGTGCCAGCCGACGGACTAGCGGGGGCTCCTACAATGAGCAGTTCTTC
cdr3_aa: CASRRTSGGSYNEQFF

j_call: TRBJ1-1
v_call: TRBV29-1
clone_size: -
d_call: -
cdr3_nt: TGCAGCTCGACCACAGGGAACACTGAAGCTTTCTTT
cdr3_aa: CSSTTGNTEAFF

j_call: TRBJ2-2
v_call: TRBV4-3
clone_size: few
d_call: -
cdr3_nt: TGCGCCAGCAGCCAAGTGTGGGGTAACACCGGGGAGCTGTTTTTT
cdr3_aa: CASSQVWGNTGELFF

j_call: TRBJ2-5
v_call: TRBV5-1
clone_size: -
d_call: TRBD1
cdr3_nt: TGCGCCAGCAGCTTGGCCTGGACAGGGGAAGAGACCCAGTACTTC
cdr3_aa: CASSLAWTGEETQYF

j_call: TRBJ1-1
v_call: TRBV5-1
clone_size: few
d_call: -
cdr3_nt: TGCGCCAGCAGCCCTCTGACACAGAACACTGAAGCTTTCTTT
cdr3_aa: CASSPLTQNTEAFF

j_call: TRBJ2-1
v_call: TRBV4-1
clone_size: -
d_call: -
cdr3_nt: TGCGCCAGCAGCCAAGAGAGTGAGCTAGCCGGAGGTGAGCAGTTCTTC
cdr3_aa: CASSQESELAGGEQFF

j_call: TRBJ2-3
v_call: TRBV29-1
clone_size: -
d_call: -
cdr3_nt: TGCAGCGTTTTAAGACAGCGAGGCACAGATACGCAGTATTTT
cdr3_aa: CSVLRQRGTDTQYF

j_call: TRBJ2-1
v_call: TRBV7-2
clone_size: -
d_call: TRBD1
cdr3_nt: TGTGCCAGCAGCTTACGCCAGGGGGTTTACAATGAGCAGTTCTTC
cdr3_aa: CASSLRQGVYNEQFF

j_call: TRBJ1-2
v_call: TRBV7-2
clone_size: -
d_call: TRBD1
cdr3_nt: TGTGCCAGCAGCTTGGGACAGGGCGGACCTAACTATGGCTACACCTTC
cdr3_aa: CASSLGQGGPNYGYTF

j_call: TRBJ1-2
v_call: TRBV7-9
clone_size: -
d_call: -
cdr3_nt: TGTGCCAGCAGCTCCGGCCGCGGACTCAGGGGCTACACCTTC
cdr3_aa: CASSSGRGLRGYTF

j_call: TRBJ1-2
v_call: TRBV20-1
clone_size: -
d_call: TRBD1
cdr3_nt: TGCAGTGTTATCGTCCCGGGGACAGGCTATGGCTACACCTTC
cdr3_aa: CSVIVPGTGYGYTF

j_call: TRBJ2-1
v_call: TRBV10-3
clone_size: few
d_call: -
cdr3_nt: TGTGCCATCAGTGCAAAGGGGCCCTACAATGAGCAGTTCTTC
cdr3_aa: CAISAKGPYNEQFF

j_call: TRBJ2-5
v_call: TRBV18
clone_size: -
d_call: TRBD2
cdr3_nt: TGTGCCAGCTCACCACGGACTAGGGCGGGGGAGACCCAGTACTTC
cdr3_aa: CASSPRTRAGETQYF

j_call: TRBJ2-7
v_call: TRBV12-3/TRBV12-4
clone_size: few
d_call: TRBD2
cdr3_nt: TGTGCCAGCAGTCGAACTAGCGGGGGAAGGGAGCAGTACTTC
cdr3_aa: CASSRTSGGREQYF

j_call: TRBJ2-1
v_call: TRBV12-1
clone_size: -
d_call: -
cdr3_nt: TGTGCCAGCAGCTTTCCTTGGGGGAGCTCCTACAATGAGCAGTTCTTC
cdr3_aa: CASSFPWGSSYNEQFF

j_call: TRBJ2-1
v_call: TRBV10-3
clone_size: -
d_call: -
cdr3_nt: TGTGCCATCAGTGACCAGGGAACACCCTACAATGAGCAGTTCTTC
cdr3_aa: CAISDQGTPYNEQFF

j_call: TRBJ2-1
v_call: TRBV12-3/TRBV12-4
clone_size: -
d_call: -
cdr3_nt: TGTGCCAGCAGCGCCGAGGGTATTTCCTACAATGAGCAGTTCTTC
cdr3_aa: CASSAEGISYNEQFF

j_call: TRBJ2-3
v_call: TRBV5-3
clone_size: -
d_call: -
cdr3_nt: TGTGCCAGAAGCTTCAGGGACGCGACGGATACGCAGTATTTT
cdr3_aa: CARSFRDATDTQYF

j_call: TRBJ2-3
v_call: TRBV6-6
clone_size: -
d_call: TRBD2
cdr3_nt: TGTGCCAGCAGTTCGCCGGGACTAGCGGAGGATACGCAGTATTTT
cdr3_aa: CASSSPGLAEDTQYF

j_call: TRBJ2-5
v_call: TRBV7-2
clone_size: few
d_call: TRBD2
cdr3_nt: TGTGCCAGCAGCTTAAGGGCGGGGGAGCTAGAGACCCAGTACTTC
cdr3_aa: CASSLRAGELETQYF

j_call: TRBJ2-7
v_call: TRBV20-1
clone_size: many
d_call: TRBD1
cdr3_nt: TGCAGTGCTACCGGGACAGGGAGCTTCTACGAGCAGTACTTC
cdr3_aa: CSATGTGSFYEQYF

j_call: TRBJ2-1
v_call: TRBV5-1
clone_size: -
d_call: TRBD1
cdr3_nt: TGCGCCAGCACGTCAGGGACAGGGGGCTTATACAATAAGCAGTTCTTC
cdr3_aa: CASTSGTGGLYNKQFF

j_call: TRBJ2-5
v_call: TRBV20-1
clone_size: -
d_call: TRBD2
cdr3_nt: TGCAGTGCTAGAGCACTGACTAGCGGGAACAATGAGCAGTACTTC
cdr3_aa: CSARALTSGNNEQYF

j_call: TRBJ2-3
v_call: TRBV9
clone_size: few
d_call: TRBD2
cdr3_nt: TGTGCCAGTCAGGCGGGGGATGGCACAGATACGCAGTATTTT
cdr3_aa: CASQAGDGTDTQYF

j_call: TRBJ2-1
v_call: TRBV19
clone_size: many
d_call: -
cdr3_nt: TGTGCCAGTGGGATATCTAGGACAGATCGGAATGAGCAGTTCTTC
cdr3_aa: CASGISRTDRNEQFF

j_call: TRBJ2-5
v_call: TRBV4-1
clone_size: -
d_call: -
cdr3_nt: TGCGCCAGCAGCGGGAGACCAGATTGGGAGACCCAGTACTTC
cdr3_aa: CASSGRPDWETQYF

j_call: TRBJ2-7
v_call: TRBV6-5
clone_size: -
d_call: TRBD2
cdr3_nt: TGTGCCAGCAGTCGATCCGGGGCTAGCGGGACCGGGGAGCAGTACTTC
cdr3_aa: CASSRSGASGTGEQYF

j_call: TRBJ1-4
v_call: TRBV20-1
clone_size: few
d_call: -
cdr3_nt: TGCAGTGCTCTAACCCATACGGGTGAAAAACTGTTTTTT
cdr3_aa: CSALTHTGEKLFF

j_call: TRBJ1-2
v_call: TRBV9
clone_size: many
d_call: -
cdr3_nt: TGTGCCAGCAGCCCAGAGGACCTCCCTAACTATGGCTACACCTTC
cdr3_aa: CASSPEDLPNYGYTF

j_call: TRBJ2-5
v_call: TRBV7-2
clone_size: -
d_call: TRBD2
cdr3_nt: TGTGCCAGCAGCCCGATGCGGGGGGGAGAGACCCAGTACTTC
cdr3_aa: CASSPMRGGETQYF

j_call: TRBJ1-6
v_call: TRBV10-3
clone_size: few
d_call: -
cdr3_nt: TGTGCCATCAGTGTTTTTGAGGACGGTCTAAATTCACCCCTCCACTTT
cdr3_aa: CAISVFEDGLNSPLHF

j_call: TRBJ1-3
v_call: TRBV29-1
clone_size: -
d_call: -
cdr3_nt: TGCAGCGCCGAGGGGGTGTCTGGAAACACCATATATTTT
cdr3_aa: CSAEGVSGNTIYF

j_call: TRBJ2-3
v_call: TRBV28
clone_size: -
d_call: TRBD2
cdr3_nt: TGTGCCACATCCGGGACTAGCGGGGGGGTCTTCACAGATACGCAGTATTTT
cdr3_aa: CATSGTSGGVFTDTQYF

j_call: TRBJ2-1
v_call: TRBV7-9
clone_size: few
d_call: -
cdr3_nt: TGTGCCAGCAGCTTAGCGTCCAGGGGTGAGTTCTTC
cdr3_aa: CASSLASRGEFF

j_call: TRBJ1-6
v_call: TRBV20-1
clone_size: many
d_call: -
cdr3_nt: TGCAGTGCTAGAGATCCGAATTCACCCCTCCACTTT
cdr3_aa: CSARDPNSPLHF

j_call: TRBJ2-7
v_call: TRBV2
clone_size: once
d_call: -
cdr3_nt: TGTGCCAGCAGTGCAGACTACGAGCGGTACTTC
cdr3_aa: CASSADYERYF

j_call: TRBJ2-3
v_call: TRBV11-2
clone_size: -
d_call: -
cdr3_nt: TGTGCCAGCAGCTCACACTCAGGGGCTTGGGAGGATACGCAGTATTTT
cdr3_aa: CASSSHSGAWEDTQYF

j_call: TRBJ2-3
v_call: TRBV7-2
clone_size: many
d_call: -
cdr3_nt: TGTGCCAGCAGCGCTGGTTCAGATACGCAGTATTTT
cdr3_aa: CASSAGSDTQYF

j_call: TRBJ2-2
v_call: TRBV29-1
clone_size: few
d_call: -
cdr3_nt: TGCAGCGTTCTAAATGGGGGGGAGCTGTTTTTT
cdr3_aa: CSVLNGGELFF